This T cell receptor beta chain was documented in a study of cytomegalovirus exposure and HLA in healthy donors. General study results and limits: The study put under 200 TCR beta chains on its list as cytomegalovirus-associated.

This CDR3 region has 11 residues. Germline V CDR1 and CDR2: MGHRA, YSYEKL. Use of 60 Vbeta and 13 Jbeta primers characterized the PCR. TCRdb's table, derived via immunoSEQ multiplex PCR, lists solely in-frame clones and lacks some. The table shows about 100,000 clones, with approximately 76% occurring only once. Comments on this clone: The antigen is undetermined.

Sequenced: PBMCs. This TCR was recovered from a man aged 35 to 55 in good health and CMV-seronegative. This chain links TRBV4-1 with TRBJ2-5; D is undetermined. The J call is in doubt because the DNA end fits TRBJ2-7 better. CDR3 coding DNA: TGCGCCAGCAGCCAATCCTACGAGCAGTACTTC. As protein: CASSQSYEQYF.